The sequence of this TCR beta chain was determined in a study of T cell responses to AZD1222 COVID-19 vaccine. The length of the CDR3 is 12 residues. Method: immunoSEQ multiplex PCR; TCRdb's copy keeps in-frame clones and lacks some. The repertoire holds over 100,000 clones, about nine tenths seen once, with around 7% in the top ten. Material: peripheral blood, obtained on day 0 of AZD1222 vaccination. The source is an adult in good health. The rearrangement joins TRBV7-5 to TRBJ1-1; the D call in the table, TRBD1, was not verified against the DNA. TRBV7-5 is classified as a pseudogene. CDR3 in DNA: TGTGCCAGAAGCTTACGGGACAGGGAAGCTTTCTTT. It translates to CARSLRDREAFF.